The 9 T cell receptor beta chains given below trace back to one sample, sequenced in a study of Ad26.COV2.S vaccination and SARS-CoV-2 variants. Sequencing was performed with immunoSEQ multiplex PCR; in TCRdb, only in-frame clones are kept and a portion is missing. The sample carries around 320,000 clones, 85% recorded once. The treatment denotes: 19 received Ad26.COV2.S at low or high dose, single or two shots; about 5 received placebo; per-sample allocation not given. On day 63 after the first injection, vaccine and placebo recipients gave samples. The source was peripheral blood, collected in a trial of Ad26.COV2.S vaccine versus placebo. These receptors were collected from a person aged 18 to 59 who received the Ad26.COV2.S COVID-19 vaccine or a placebo.

The genes are TRBV14 and TRBJ2-1; the D is unclear. This CDR3 spans 16 amino acids. From germline, CDR1 is SGHDN and CDR2 FVKESK. V was trimmed by 0 bases and J by 5 bases, leaving 14 bases between them. CDR3 residues: CASSQEWVGLDNEQFF. DNA for the CDR3: TGTGCCAGCAGCCAAGAATGGGTAGGGCTGGACAATGAGCAGTTCTTC.

The rearrangement uses TRBV2 and TRBJ2-7; possible D gene TRBD1, 6 bases. CDR1 SNHLY and CDR2 FYNNEI come from the germline V gene. The CDR3 is 15 amino acids. V lost 4 bases, J lost 6 bases, and 19 bases lay in between. The CDR3: CASSVVMGQGVEQYF. CDR3 DNA: TGTGCCAGCAGTGTGGTAATGGGACAAGGCGTCGAGCAGTACTTC.

The rearrangement links TRBV3-1 (or the pseudogene TRBV3-2) to TRBJ1-2; D is unclear. The CDR3 runs 12 residues. CDR1 and CDR2 from the germline V gene are LGHDT and YNNKEL (reference sequence). The V end was cut by 2 bases, the J end by 8 bases, with 9 bases between. The CDR3 reads CASSQTSLGYTF. CDR3 sequence (DNA): TGTGCCAGCAGCCAAACCTCCTTAGGCTACACCTTC.

Remarks on this clone: The sample contains more than one DNA sequence encoding this CDR3. The chain has TRBV14 and TRBJ1-2; D is undetermined. CDR1 and CDR2 from the germline V gene are SGHDN and FVKESK. The length of the CDR3 is 13 residues. With 1 base removed from V and 1 base from J, the gap between germline ends came to 4 bases. CDR3 residues: CASSQGGNYGYTF. CDR3 sequence (DNA): TGTGCCAGCAGCCAAGGGGGTAACTATGGCTACACCTTC.

This chain uses TRBV4-1 with TRBJ2-1; perhaps D is TRBD1 or TRBD2 (6 bases each). The germline gives CDR1 MGHRA, CDR2 YSYEKL. This CDR3 comprises 16 residues. The V and J ends lost 3 bases and 4 bases respectively, with 16 bases between them. For the CDR3, the DNA is TGCGCCAGCAGCCAGGGAGGACAGCTGCTGTACAATGAGCAGTTCTTC. It encodes CASSQGGQLLYNEQFF.

About this clone: The sample holds other DNA sequences that translate to the same CDR3. DNA of the CDR3: TGTGCCAGCAGCTTCGACAGCAGCACAGATACGCAGTATTTT. Translating gives CASSFDSSTDTQYF. J is TRBJ2-3 and V is TRBV7-9; D possibly corresponds to TRBD1 (5 bases). CDR1 and CDR2 from the germline V gene are SEHNR and FQNEAQ (reference sequence). The CDR3 has 14 residues. Trimming took 3 bases from V and 0 from J, leaving 7 bases between them.

The V and J genes are TRBV5-6 and TRBJ2-2, with 14 bases identical to TRBD2. The CDR3 is 17 amino acids. The junction had 6 bases not matched to a gene; V was cut back by 4 bases and J by 4 bases. Germline assignment: CDR1 SGHDT and CDR2 YYEEEE. This CDR3 is CASSMGLAGVPTGELFF. The CDR3 DNA sequence: TGTGCCAGCAGCATGGGACTAGCGGGGGTTCCCACCGGGGAGCTGTTTTTT. Full variable domain (remainder filled in from reference TRBV5-6 and TRBJ2-2): DAGVTQSPTHLIKTRGQQVTLRCSPKSGHDTVSWYQQALGQGPQFIFQYYEEEERQRGNFPDRFSGHQFPNYSSELNVNALLLGDSALYLCASSMGLAGVPTGELFFGEGSRLTVL.

The chain carries TRBV6-5 and TRBJ2-5; no clear D. CDR1 and CDR2 (germline): MNHEY, SVGAGI. The CDR3 covers 14 residues. Trimming left V 6 bases short and J 5 bases short, with 16 bases between. DNA for the CDR3: TGTGCCAGCAGAGTAGACGGTTACAAGGAGACCCAGTACTTC. It encodes CASRVDGYKETQYF.

The chain employs TRBV3-1 (or the pseudogene TRBV3-2) and TRBJ1-2; 7 bases match TRBD1. This CDR3 comprises 12 residues. V was clipped by 1 base and J by 8 bases; unmatched bases: 1. Germline V gene data show CDR1 as LGHDT and CDR2 as YNNKEL (reference sequence). CDR3 region: CASSQVQGGYTF. Here the CDR3 DNA reads TGTGCCAGCAGCCAAGTACAGGGGGGCTACACCTTC.